Listed below are T cell receptor beta chains from one sample, sequenced in a study of blood T cell repertoires in COVID-19. The repertoire was sequenced with immunoSEQ multiplex PCR; TCRdb's copy has only in-frame clones and lacks some. The data contain 23,000 or so clones, more than 90% of them seen just once; the ten biggest clones take up around 8.6%. The sample comprised peripheral blood. The receptors come from a human donor in a cohort sampled during active COVID-19. CDR3s include the opening cysteine and the closing phenylalanine or tryptophan. The D gene is left open where the match is weak. Clone size is shown for a subset of rows, as once, few, many or a class of expanded clone.

j_call: TRBJ2-7
v_call: TRBV6-5
d_call: -
clone_size: -
cdr3_nt: TGTGCCAGCAGCCAGCAGTCCCAGGGATACGAGCAGTACTTC
cdr3_aa: CASSQQSQGYEQYF

j_call: TRBJ2-7
v_call: TRBV27
d_call: TRBD1
clone_size: -
cdr3_nt: TGTGCCAGCAGTTTATCGGGACAGGGGATCTACGAGCAGTACTTC
cdr3_aa: CASSLSGQGIYEQYF

j_call: TRBJ2-3
v_call: TRBV2
d_call: -
clone_size: -
cdr3_nt: TGTGCCAGCAGGTCGACTAGTAAAACGCAGTATTTT
cdr3_aa: CASRSTSKTQYF

j_call: TRBJ1-2
v_call: TRBV19
d_call: TRBD1
clone_size: -
cdr3_nt: TGTGCCAGTACCTCGACAGGGGTAGAGTATGGCTACACCTTC
cdr3_aa: CASTSTGVEYGYTF

j_call: TRBJ1-2
v_call: TRBV3-1/TRBV3-2
d_call: TRBD1
clone_size: once
cdr3_nt: TGTGCCAGCAGCCGCAGCAACGCCCGGGACAGGGGAATGGAGGACTATGGCTACACCTTC
cdr3_aa: CASSRSNARDRGMEDYGYTF

j_call: TRBJ1-6
v_call: TRBV12-2
d_call: -
clone_size: -
cdr3_nt: TGTGCAAGTCGCTTAGTACCGGGGAGGACACCCCTCCACTTT
cdr3_aa: CASRLVPGRTPLHF

j_call: TRBJ2-2
v_call: TRBV5-1
d_call: -
clone_size: few
cdr3_nt: TGCGCCAGCAGCTTCTCCAGCGCACACACCGGGGAGCTGTTTTTT
cdr3_aa: CASSFSSAHTGELFF

j_call: TRBJ1-3
v_call: TRBV18
d_call: -
clone_size: -
cdr3_nt: TGTGCCAGCTCACCACCCCTGGGGCATTATGCCATATATTTT
cdr3_aa: CASSPPLGHYAIYF

j_call: TRBJ2-1
v_call: TRBV9
d_call: -
clone_size: -
cdr3_nt: TGTGCCAGCAGCGTAGATGGGCAAACCTACAATGAGCAGTTCTTC
cdr3_aa: CASSVDGQTYNEQFF

j_call: TRBJ1-5
v_call: TRBV6-5
d_call: -
clone_size: -
cdr3_nt: TGTGCCAGCAGCGCCTGGACAGCCGGAGATCAGTCCCAGCATTTT
cdr3_aa: CASSAWTAGDQSQHF